This TCR beta chain was observed in a study of T cell responses to AZD1222 COVID-19 vaccine. This clone was counted once. The CDR3 runs 14 residues. J gave up 3 bases and V 3 bases, and 4 bases lay outside the gene matches. The germline CDR1 and CDR2 sequences are LGHDT and YNNKEL (reference sequence). Method: immunoSEQ multiplex PCR; TCRdb's copy keeps in-frame clones and lacks some. Of some 150,000 clones in the sample, roughly 93% are singletons; the top ten hold 3.5% to 5%. This sample comprised peripheral blood, obtained on day 0 of AZD1222 vaccination. The sequence was collected from an adult in good health. The chain uses TRBV3-1 (or the pseudogene TRBV3-2) and TRBJ1-1, with TRBD1 identical over 7 bases. The CDR3 nucleotides are TGTGCCAGCAGCCAGTACAGGGGCCACACTGAAGCTTTCTTT. Encoded protein: CASSQYRGHTEAFF.